Below are 24 T cell receptor beta chains sequenced from a single sample in a study of cytomegalovirus exposure and HLA in healthy donors. This PCR relied on a set of 60 Vbeta primers and 13 Jbeta primers. Sequencing used immunoSEQ multiplex PCR; TCRdb keeps in-frame clones, though not all of them. In the table there are about 120,000 clones, approximately 69% of which are singletons. The sample was PBMCs. These receptors were obtained from a woman in her fifties or sixties in good health and CMV-seropositive.

The genes are TRBV27 and TRBJ2-7; 10 nucleotides agree with TRBD2. Trimming at V came to 7 bases and at J to 4 bases, leaving 7 bases not matched to a gene. In germline, CDR1 is MNHEY, CDR2 SMNVEV (reference sequence). This CDR3 region has 14 residues. The CDR3 DNA follows: TGTGCCAGCAAATTTAGCGGGGGGAAATACGAGCAGTACTTC. Its translation: CASKFSGGKYEQYF.

This clone came up a few times. The gene calls are TRBV4-1 and TRBJ2-7; 7 positions match TRBD2. Germline loops: CDR1 MGHRA, CDR2 YSYEKL. This CDR3 is built from 16 residues. The ends lost 2 bases at V and 1 base at J; junction bases unmatched: 8. This CDR3 reads CASSQSLLLASYEQYV. The DNA for the CDR3 is TGCGCCAGCAGCCAATCCTTACTACTAGCGTCCTACGAGCAGTACGTC.

This clone was found a few times. The rearrangement uses TRBV7-2 and TRBJ1-1, with D tentatively TRBD1 (5 bases). Germline values: CDR1 SGHTA, CDR2 FQGNSA. There are 14 residues in the CDR3. The V end was cut by 2 bases, the J end by 8 bases, with 15 bases between. The chain's CDR3 is CASSLNSGGEEAFF. In DNA form, the CDR3 reads TGTGCCAGCAGCTTAAATTCCGGGGGAGAAGAAGCTTTCTTT.

A few counts support this clone. J is TRBJ2-7 and V is TRBV2; D call uncertain. Looked up from germline, CDR1 is SNHLY and CDR2 is FYNNEI. V was trimmed by 10 bases and J by 2 bases, leaving 15 bases between them. This CDR3 comprises 13 residues. The CDR3 coding sequence is TGTGCCACCCGACTCCCTGGGGCCTACGAGCAGTACGTC. Translating it yields CATRLPGAYEQYV.

The CDR3 loop is CASSPAAGTDTQYF. The CDR3 DNA follows: TGTGCCAGCAGCCCCGCTGCGGGCACAGATACGCAGTATTTT. The gene calls are TRBV5-4 and TRBJ2-3; no reliable D call. V lost 4 bases, J lost 1 base, and 10 bases lay in between. The CDR3 sequence is 14 residues long. The germline CDR1 and CDR2 sequences are SGHNT and YYREEE (reference sequence).

The gene calls are TRBV10-2 and TRBJ2-3; D possibly corresponds to TRBD1 (6 bases). CDR3 length: 14 residues. Germline V gene data show CDR1 as WSHSY and CDR2 as SAAADI. Trimming removed 6 bases from V and 1 base from J, with 11 bases in between. The CDR3 sequence is CASSRGSRTDTQYF. The CDR3 DNA reads as TGCGCCAGCAGCAGGGGTTCCCGCACAGATACGCAGTATTTT.

This clone was observed a single time. The genes are TRBV7-6 and TRBJ2-3; possible D gene TRBD2, 6 bases. CDR1 SGHVS and CDR2 FNYEAQ come from the germline V gene. This CDR3 comprises 13 residues. V was trimmed by 11 bases and J by 4 bases, leaving 16 bases between them. DNA of the CDR3: TGTGCCGGGGCCTCGACTAGTTCAGATACGCAGTATTTT. Translated, it gives CAGASTSSDTQYF.

This clone was counted only a few times. The chain recombines TRBV5-4 with TRBJ1-2; possibly TRBD1 for D (6 bases). V dropped 5 bases and J dropped 6 bases, with 20 bases sitting between them. The CDR3 is 15 amino acids. Per the germline V gene, CDR1 is SGHNT and CDR2 is YYREEE (reference sequence). The DNA of the CDR3 is TGTGCCAGCAGTCTATCGCAGGGGCCCTCGGATGGCTACACCTTC. Its protein is CASSLSQGPSDGYTF.

CDR3 bases: TGTGCCAGCAGTTATAGTCGGTCCTCTGGAAACACCATATATTTT. Residues: CASSYSRSSGNTIYF. The V call is TRBV6-5, the J call TRBJ1-3; D gene ambiguous. The CDR3 extends over 15 amino acids. In germline, CDR1 is MNHEY, CDR2 SVGAGI. V shed 3 bases and J shed 0 bases, with 9 bases lying between them.

The chain recombines TRBV11-2 with TRBJ1-2; D may be TRBD1 (6 bases). The CDR3 has 15 residues. Germline-derived CDR1 and CDR2 are SGHAT and FQNNGV. V was shortened by 5 bases and J by 4 bases, with 17 bases between the two germline ends. The DNA for the CDR3 is TGTGCCAGCAGCCATGGGCAGGGACAAAGCTATGGCTACACCTTC. Translation gives CASSHGQGQSYGYTF.

The CDR3 here is CASSLTPGQGYNQPQHF. The DNA of the CDR3 is TGCGCCAGCAGCTTGACACCGGGACAGGGGTACAATCAGCCCCAGCATTTT. The chain links TRBV5-1 to TRBJ1-5; 10 bases agree with TRBD1. Germline V gene data show CDR1 as SGHRS and CDR2 as YFSETQ. The CDR3 totals 17 residues. Trimming at V came to 1 base and at J to 3 bases, leaving 7 bases not matched to a gene.

This chain connects TRBV7-2 to TRBJ2-7, with TRBD2 matching over 9 bases. V was clipped by 5 bases and J by 6 bases; unmatched bases: 5. The CDR3 consists of 13 residues. CDR1 and CDR2 (germline): SGHTA, FQGNSA. CDR3 nucleotides: TGTGCCAGCAGCCTCCATAGCGGGGGCGAGCAGTACTTC. This sequence encodes CASSLHSGGEQYF.

CDR3 protein: CASSGPLQETQYF. The CDR3 bases are TGTGCCAGCAGCGGGCCGCTACAAGAGACCCAGTACTTC. The rearrangement links TRBV5-4 to TRBJ2-5; D gene unclear. CDR1 is SGHNT, CDR2 YYREEE, per germline (reference sequence). This CDR3 is 13 amino acids long. The V gene lost 4 bases and the J gene lost 2 bases, with 9 bases spanning the gap.

This chain connects TRBV15 to TRBJ1-5, with D perhaps TRBD1 (5 bases). Germline assignment: CDR1 LNHNV and CDR2 YYDKDF (reference sequence). V lost 7 bases and J lost 9, with 10 bases in between. The CDR3 covers 11 residues. The CDR3 loop reads CATTGGGPQHF. The DNA for the CDR3 is TGTGCCACCACGGGGGGTGGGCCCCAGCATTTT.

The CDR3 DNA is TGTGCCAGTAGTATAGATTCTGCCGGGGTATACGAGCAGTACTTC. It codes for CASSIDSAGVYEQYF. The V call is TRBV19, the J call TRBJ2-7; TRBD2 might be the D (5 bases). Germline CDR1 is LNHDA and CDR2 is SQIVND (reference sequence). V was shortened by 0 bases and J by 4 bases, with 13 bases between the two germline ends. The CDR3 runs 15 residues.

The V call is TRBV5-1, the J call TRBJ1-1; no firm D call. V dropped 2 bases and J dropped 1 base, with 6 bases sitting between them. Looked up from germline, CDR1 is SGHRS and CDR2 is YFSETQ. This CDR3 spans 13 amino acids. Here the CDR3 DNA reads TGCGCCAGCAGCTTTCAGTCGAACACTGAAGCTTTCTTT. Amino acids: CASSFQSNTEAFF.

This clone has only a few counts. The chain couples TRBV15 to TRBJ1-2, with a weak D call TRBD1 (6 bases). Germline V gene sequence: CDR1 LNHNV, CDR2 YYDKDF (reference sequence). V lost 4 bases, J lost 4 bases, and 10 bases lay in between. The CDR3 consists of 13 residues. CDR3 nucleotides: TGTGCCACCAGCAAGCTGGGGGCCTATGGCTACACCTTC. Its translation: CATSKLGAYGYTF.

The chain couples TRBV19 to TRBJ1-5, with D possibly being TRBD1 (5 bases). The V end lost 3 bases, the J end lost 3 bases, and 9 bases lay between the germline ends. Germline V CDR1 and CDR2: LNHDA, SQIVND (reference sequence). CDR3 size: 14 residues. Here the CDR3 reads CASSIGQINQPQHF. Here the CDR3 DNA reads TGTGCCAGTAGTATTGGACAAATCAATCAGCCCCAGCATTTT.

This clone came up a few times. J is TRBJ1-4 and V is TRBV4-3; D remains unclear. This CDR3 has 15 residues. Germline V gives CDR1 LGHNA, CDR2 YSLEER. V was clipped by 0 bases and J by 2 bases, with 7 bases between them. DNA for the CDR3: TGCGCCAGCAGCCAAGACGCGGGTACTAATGAAAAACTGTTTTTT. Protein: CASSQDAGTNEKLFF.

The rearrangement uses TRBV5-4 and TRBJ1-2; possible D gene TRBD1, 5 bases. The CDR3 is 14 residues long. From germline, CDR1 is SGHNT and CDR2 YYREEE (reference sequence). V lost 0 bases to trimming and J lost 5 bases, with 11 bases between them. The chain's CDR3 is CASSLGTGEYGYTF. DNA of the CDR3: TGTGCCAGCAGCTTGGGAACAGGCGAATATGGCTACACCTTC.

As for this clone: Other DNA sequences in the sample encode the same CDR3. The chain has TRBV18 and TRBJ1-1, with no clear D. The CDR3 contains 13 residues. The V end was cut by 1 base, the J end by 5 bases, with 8 bases between. Germline CDR1 reads KGHSH; CDR2 reads LQKENI. The CDR3 DNA reads TGTGCCAGCTCACCACAGGGAGGGACTGAAGCTTTCTTT. This encodes CASSPQGGTEAFF.

The chain joins TRBV19 to TRBJ1-1, with TRBD1 matching over 8 bases. This CDR3 has 16 amino acids. Trimming cost V 4 bases and J 1 base; bases outside gene matches: 8. The V gene's germline CDR1 is LNHDA and CDR2 SQIVND (reference sequence). The CDR3 sequence is CASSTLWTGTNTEAFF. CDR3 coding DNA: TGTGCCAGTAGTACCCTCTGGACAGGGACGAACACTGAAGCTTTCTTT.

This clone was recorded a few times. The chain couples TRBV4-3 to TRBJ1-1; D not certain. The CDR3 consists of 14 residues. CDR1 and CDR2 (germline): LGHNA, YSLEER. V gave up 3 bases and J gave up 3 bases, with 11 bases separating them. The CDR3 sequence is CASSQYYGDTEAFF. In DNA form, the CDR3 reads TGCGCCAGCAGCCAGTACTACGGGGACACTGAAGCTTTCTTT.

This chain connects TRBV5-4 to TRBJ1-4; 7 nucleotides line up with TRBD1. Germline lookup yields CDR1 SGHNT and CDR2 YYREEE (reference sequence). CDR3 length equals 15 residues. With V trimmed by 3 bases and J by 5 bases, 7 bases remained unmatched. DNA of the CDR3: TGTGCCAGCAGCTCAGGGGGTGATGGGAATGAAAAACTGTTTTTT. This translates into CASSSGGDGNEKLFF.